This is a list of T cell receptor beta chains from one sample in a study of T-cell reconstitution after alpha-beta-depleted transplantation in children. TCRdb reanalysed the PCR reads using MiXCR and keeps one entry per CDR3 protein. The data show approximately 400,000 distinct CDR3 sequences, around 15% seen once. The sequences come from PBMCs, mostly from graft donor cells, collected 360 days after TCRalphabeta/CD19-depleted stem cell transplant. The receptors were gathered from a boy less than two years old who had a stem cell transplant for Wiskott-Aldrich syndrome, so the T cells may come from the graft donor. CDR3s include the opening cysteine and the closing phenylalanine or tryptophan. Each record gives: clone size, J gene, D gene, V gene, CDR3 protein, CDR3 DNA. The D gene is left open where the match is weak. Size is omitted from some rows. Given values are once, few, many or a class for expanded clones.

size: .; J: TRBJ1-1; D: .; V: TRBV4-1; CDR3: CASSHQSEREAFF; DNA: TGCGCCAGCAGCCATCAATCCGAGAGAGAAGCTTTCTTT
size: few; J: TRBJ2-2; D: .; V: TRBV6-4; CDR3: CASSDSGGANTGELFF; DNA: TGTGCCAGCAGTGACTCCGGGGGTGCGAACACCGGGGAGCTGTTTTTT
size: many; J: TRBJ2-7; D: .; V: TRBV18; CDR3: CASSPDSSYEQYF; DNA: TGTGCCAGCTCCCCTGACAGCTCCTACGAGCAGTACTTC
size: .; J: TRBJ2-6; D: .; V: TRBV18; CDR3: CASSQARQDSNVLTF; DNA: TGTGCCAGCTCACAAGCTAGGCAGGATAGCAACGTCCTGACTTTC
size: few; J: TRBJ1-3; D: .; V: TRBV20-1; CDR3: CSAREHRGLGNTIYF; DNA: TGCAGTGCTAGAGAACATCGAGGGCTTGGAAACACCATATATTTT
size: few; J: TRBJ1-1; D: .; V: TRBV28; CDR3: CASSFPTGYTEAFF; DNA: TGTGCCAGCAGTTTCCCCACAGGGTACACTGAAGCTTTCTTT
size: many; J: TRBJ1-5; D: .; V: TRBV6-2/TRBV6-3; CDR3: CASSHLAVQPQHF; DNA: TGTGCCAGCAGTCATCTGGCCGTTCAGCCCCAGCATTTT
size: few; J: TRBJ2-2; D: .; V: TRBV7-9; CDR3: CASSHGTDTGELFF; DNA: TGTGCCAGCAGCCACGGCACGGACACCGGGGAGCTGTTTTTT
size: .; J: TRBJ2-1; D: .; V: TRBV20-1; CDR3: CSGSRRMVDEQFF; DNA: TGCAGTGGGTCTAGGCGAATGGTTGATGAGCAGTTCTTC
size: .; J: TRBJ2-1; D: .; V: TRBV29-1; CDR3: CSVGSRAYNEQFF; DNA: TGCAGCGTTGGGTCTAGGGCCTACAATGAGCAGTTCTTC
size: many; J: TRBJ2-5; D: TRBD2; V: TRBV12-3/TRBV12-4; CDR3: CASSFWATTSPTQYF; DNA: TGTGCCAGCAGTTTTTGGGCCACGACTAGCCCAACCCAGTACTTC
size: few; J: TRBJ2-3; D: TRBD2; V: TRBV5-1; CDR3: CASGPLALAGSSGDTQYF; DNA: TGCGCCAGCGGCCCTTTGGCTCTAGCGGGGTCCTCCGGAGATACGCAGTATTTT
size: .; J: TRBJ2-5; D: TRBD1; V: TRBV7-9; CDR3: CASSAGQGMKTQYF; DNA: TGTGCCAGCAGCGCGGGACAGGGGATGAAGACCCAGTACTTC
size: .; J: TRBJ2-7; D: .; V: TRBV28; CDR3: CASSFNRDFPSYEQYF; DNA: TGTGCCAGCAGTTTCAATCGGGACTTCCCTTCCTACGAGCAGTACTTC
size: .; J: TRBJ2-5; D: TRBD2; V: TRBV11-1; CDR3: CASSLLATSGVPEWETQYF; DNA: TGTGCCAGCAGCTTATTGGCGACTAGCGGGGTCCCGGAGTGGGAGACCCAGTACTTC
size: few; J: TRBJ1-1; D: .; V: TRBV5-1; CDR3: CASSLGPPGTTEAFF; DNA: TGCGCCAGCAGCTTAGGCCCCCCGGGGACAACTGAAGCTTTCTTT
size: few; J: TRBJ2-5; D: .; V: TRBV20-1; CDR3: CSASVGAIQETQYF; DNA: TGCAGTGCTAGTGTCGGGGCCATCCAAGAGACCCAGTACTTC
size: few; J: TRBJ1-1; D: .; V: TRBV29-1; CDR3: CSVGGWQAFF; DNA: TGCAGCGTTGGGGGGTGGCAAGCTTTCTTT
size: .; J: TRBJ2-1; D: .; V: TRBV20-1; CDR3: CSAIPSWAGLPPREQFF; DNA: TGCAGTGCTATTCCCTCTTGGGCAGGGCTACCGCCACGTGAGCAGTTCTTC
size: many; J: TRBJ2-1; D: TRBD1; V: TRBV29-1; CDR3: CSVEARQGRNEQFF; DNA: TGCAGCGTTGAAGCTCGACAGGGTAGAAATGAGCAGTTCTTC
size: .; J: TRBJ2-3; D: TRBD2; V: TRBV24-1; CDR3: CATSDLGLAGTDTQYF; DNA: TGTGCCACCAGTGATCTAGGACTAGCGGGAACAGATACGCAGTATTTT
size: .; J: TRBJ2-7; D: TRBD1; V: TRBV4-1; CDR3: CASSAQQGFYYEQYF; DNA: TGCGCCAGCAGCGCCCAACAGGGGTTTTACTACGAGCAGTACTTC
size: .; J: TRBJ1-4; D: .; V: TRBV24-1; CDR3: CATSDGSGRGTNEKLFF; DNA: TGTGCCACCAGTGATGGCTCAGGGCGAGGAACTAATGAAAAACTGTTTTTT
size: many; J: TRBJ2-5; D: .; V: TRBV11-2; CDR3: CASSFRQAQETQYF; DNA: TGTGCCAGCAGCTTCCGACAGGCCCAAGAGACCCAGTACTTC
size: .; J: TRBJ2-1; D: .; V: TRBV24-1; CDR3: CATSDPRPPDNEQFF; DNA: TGTGCCACCAGTGATCCCCGACCGCCCGACAATGAGCAGTTCTTC
size: once; J: TRBJ2-6; D: TRBD1; V: TRBV6-5; CDR3: CASSSGQGSAGANVLTF; DNA: TGTGCCAGCAGTTCTGGACAGGGGTCCGCTGGGGCCAACGTCCTGACTTTC
size: once; J: TRBJ2-2; D: .; V: TRBV28; CDR3: CASSPPVAGELFF; DNA: TGTGCCAGCAGTCCCCCGGTCGCCGGGGAGCTGTTTTTT
size: few; J: TRBJ1-1; D: .; V: TRBV2; CDR3: CASTWGLNTEAFF; DNA: TGTGCCAGCACCTGGGGGCTAAACACTGAAGCTTTCTTT
size: .; J: TRBJ2-7; D: TRBD1; V: TRBV18; CDR3: CASSPSGTGGHEQYF; DNA: TGTGCCAGCTCACCATCCGGGACAGGGGGTCACGAGCAGTACTTC
size: few; J: TRBJ2-5; D: .; V: TRBV6-5; CDR3: CASSFRGFETQYF; DNA: TGTGCCAGCAGTTTTAGGGGCTTCGAGACCCAGTACTTC
size: .; J: TRBJ2-1; D: .; V: TRBV4-1; CDR3: CASSQGMGMSNEQFF; DNA: TGCGCCAGCAGCCAAGGGATGGGTATGTCCAATGAGCAGTTCTTC
size: few; J: TRBJ1-2; D: .; V: TRBV20-1; CDR3: CSATGTSYGYTF; DNA: TGCAGTGCAACCGGGACTAGCTATGGCTACACCTTC
size: .; J: TRBJ2-3; D: .; V: TRBV6-1; CDR3: CASSERPSTDTQYF; DNA: TGTGCCAGCAGTGAACGTCCTTCCACAGATACGCAGTATTTT
size: .; J: TRBJ2-2; D: .; V: TRBV28; CDR3: CASSFGGAGTGELFF; DNA: TGTGCCAGCAGTTTTGGGGGGGCCGGTACCGGGGAGCTGTTTTTT